Following are 30 T cell receptor beta chains from one sample sequenced in a study of blood T cells in healthy people across ages. It was with a sample-barcoded 5' primer and a J-beta primer mix that a second PCR of about 7 to 12 cycles was run. From the 5' RACE reads, TCRdb called clonotypes with MiXCR, one entry per CDR3 protein. The sample includes 1.5 million to 2 million distinct CDR3 sequences, 28% of them seen just once. Material: blood. These receptor sequences come from a woman in her 30s in good health.

The chain recombines TRBV11-2 with TRBJ2-2, with a possible D match to TRBD2 (5 bases). The CDR3 consists of 15 residues. Germline CDR1 reads SGHAT; CDR2 reads FQNNGV. V shed 3 bases and J shed 5 bases, with 13 bases lying between them. The CDR3 DNA follows: TGTGCCAGCAGCTTCGTCCGGGGAAGGACCGGGGAGCTGTTTTTT. This sequence encodes CASSFVRGRTGELFF.

This clonotype was recorded many times. The chain combines TRBV6-4 with TRBJ2-1; D gene uncertain. V lost 6 bases and J lost 10, with 16 bases in between. CDR3 length: 13 amino acids. Per germline, CDR1 MRHNA and CDR2 SNTAGT. The CDR3 nucleotides read TGTGCCAGCAGCCCCAACGGCGCGAGCGAGCAGTTCTTC. Amino acid sequence: CASSPNGASEQFF.

The chain is built from TRBV6-5 and TRBJ1-5, with D possibly being TRBD1 (5 bases). Looked up from germline, CDR1 is MNHEY and CDR2 is SVGAGI. Trimming cost V 4 bases and J 7 bases, with 14 bases left between them. This CDR3 has 14 amino acids. The CDR3: CASSSMAGIQPQHF. The CDR3 bases are TGTGCCAGCAGTTCCATGGCAGGGATCCAGCCCCAGCATTTT.

A few counts support this clonotype. V and J are TRBV20-1 and TRBJ2-1, with 9 bases that match TRBD2. This CDR3 is 14 amino acids long. The junction had 18 bases not matched to a gene; V was cut back by 8 bases and J by 13 bases. Germline lookup yields CDR1 DFQATT and CDR2 SNEGSKA (reference sequence). CDR3 sequence reads: CSSTGGGASETQFF. In DNA form, the CDR3 reads TGCAGTTCCACGGGCGGGGGGGCCTCGGAGACCCAGTTCTTC.

This clonotype was counted a few times. The rearrangement links TRBV20-1 to TRBJ2-7; D possibly matches TRBD1 or TRBD2 (6 bases each). The CDR3 has 15 amino acids. Germline V lookup: CDR1 DFQATT, CDR2 SNEGSKA (reference sequence). V lost 0 bases, J lost 0 bases, and 12 bases lay in between. The CDR3 loop reads CSARDRRGDSYEQYF. As DNA, the CDR3 is TGCAGTGCTAGAGATCGGAGGGGGGACTCCTACGAGCAGTACTTC.

This chain joins TRBV15 and TRBJ2-3, with 7 bases aligning to TRBD2. With V trimmed by 4 bases and J by 0 bases, 7 bases remained unmatched. Per germline, CDR1 LNHNV and CDR2 YYDKDF (reference sequence). The CDR3 runs 16 residues. In DNA form, the CDR3 reads TGTGCCACCAGCATCTGGGGGGGGTCTAGCACAGATACGCAGTATTTT. It encodes CATSIWGGSSTDTQYF.

The chain uses TRBV20-1 and TRBJ2-3; possible D gene TRBD2, 6 bases. The V end lost 5 bases, the J end lost 2 bases, and 17 bases lay between the germline ends. Germline assignment: CDR1 DFQATT and CDR2 SNEGSKA (reference sequence). There are 15 residues in the CDR3. Here the CDR3 reads CSAAEVAGFTDTQYF. CDR3 coding DNA: TGCAGTGCTGCAGAGGTGGCGGGATTCACAGATACGCAGTATTTT.

This clonotype came up a few times. The chain combines TRBV28 with TRBJ2-7, with TRBD1 matching 7 bases. Germline-derived CDR1 and CDR2 are MDHEN and SYDVKM. V was pared by 5 bases and J by 4 bases, with 8 bases of the junction left unmatched. This CDR3 contains 14 residues. DNA of the CDR3: TGTGCCAGCAGTCACAGGGGCCTCGGATACGAGCAGTACTTC. It yields the protein CASSHRGLGYEQYF.

This sequence joins TRBV13 and TRBJ2-1; D is perhaps TRBD1 (6 bases). V lost 6 bases and J 9 bases, leaving 12 bases between the germline ends. The CDR3 runs to 12 residues. Germline-derived CDR1 and CDR2 are PRHDT and FYEKMQ (reference sequence). CDR3 sequence: CASSTGRGEQFF. The CDR3, as DNA: TGTGCCAGCAGTACAGGGAGAGGTGAGCAGTTCTTC.

In its sample, this clonotype was seen once. J is TRBJ2-7 and V is TRBV19; 7 nucleotides align to TRBD2. This CDR3 comprises 15 residues. CDR1 and CDR2 (germline): LNHDA, SQIVND (reference sequence). After removal of 2 bases from V and 0 bases from J, the junction contained 4 bases not matched to a gene. CDR3 sequence reads: CASSISWGGSYEQYF. CDR3 bases: TGTGCCAGTAGTATATCGTGGGGGGGCTCCTACGAGCAGTACTTC.

The rearrangement uses TRBV5-1 and TRBJ1-2, with no clear D. With 3 bases removed from V and 4 bases from J, the gap between germline ends came to 13 bases. Germline V gene lookup returns CDR1 SGHRS and CDR2 YFSETQ. This CDR3 is built from 14 residues. As DNA, the CDR3 is TGCGCCAGCAGCTCCTCCGGGTCCGCCTATGGCTACACCTTC. It specifies CASSSSGSAYGYTF. Complete variable domain (other parts from reference TRBV5-1 and TRBJ1-2): KAGVTQTPRYLIKTRGQQVTLSCSPISGHRSVSWYQQTPGQGLQFLFEYFSETQRNKGNFPGRFSGRQFSNSRSEMNVSTLELGDSALYLCASSSSGSAYGYTFGSGTRLTVV.

The V and J genes are TRBV5-1 and TRBJ2-7; no clear D. CDR3 length equals 16 residues. The V end was cut by 2 bases, the J end by 0 bases, with 15 bases between. The V gene's germline CDR1 is SGHRS and CDR2 YFSETQ. The CDR3 region is CASSLTGPMASYEQYF. The CDR3 nucleotides are TGCGCCAGCAGCTTAACCGGGCCAATGGCCTCCTACGAGCAGTACTTC.

This clonotype was seen more than once but under ten times. This may stem from a read error, because a much larger clone lies one nucleotide away. This chain joins TRBV5-1 and TRBJ2-6, with D uncertain. V lost 1 base and J 0 bases, leaving 5 bases between the germline ends. The CDR3 has 15 amino acids. The germline V gene has CDR1 SGHRS and CDR2 YFSETQ. The chain's CDR3 is CASSLSASGANVLTF. In DNA form, the CDR3 reads TGCGCCAGCAGCTTGAGTGCCTCTGGGGCCAACGTCCTGACTTTC.

Concerning this clonotype: Since a much larger clone is just one base distant, this may be a read error. The chain links TRBV24-1 to TRBJ2-6, with TRBD1 as a possible D gene (5 bases). The CDR3 is made up of 13 amino acids. From germline, CDR1 is KGHDR and CDR2 SFDVKD. CDR3 coding DNA: TGTGCCACCTCAGGTGCTGGGGCCAACGTCCGGACTTTC. Translation: CATSGAGANVRTF.

J is TRBJ2-5 and V is TRBV20-1, with unresolved D. V was clipped by 5 bases and J by 5 bases, with 12 bases between them. The germline V gene encodes CDR1 DFQATT and CDR2 SNEGSKA (reference sequence). The length of the CDR3 is 12 residues. The CDR3: CSAGATPETQYF. CDR3 DNA sequence: TGCAGTGCTGGAGCTACTCCGGAGACCCAGTACTTC.

This clonotype was observed a few times. The chain is built from TRBV5-1 and TRBJ2-7, with D possibly being TRBD1 or TRBD2 (5 bases each). The CDR3 length is 16 residues. Looked up from germline, CDR1 is SGHRS and CDR2 is YFSETQ. V lost 4 bases and J 4 bases, leaving 21 bases between the germline ends. The CDR3 reads CASSPTASEGYYEQYF. Here the CDR3 DNA reads TGCGCCAGCAGCCCGACAGCGTCTGAGGGATATTACGAGCAGTACTTC.

This clonotype has just a few counts. V and J are TRBV7-9 and TRBJ2-1; tentative D call: TRBD2 (6 bases). This CDR3 contains 16 residues. Trimming pared 6 bases from V and 0 bases from J, leaving 15 bases between. Germline V CDR1 and CDR2: SEHNR, FQNEAQ (reference sequence). The DNA for the CDR3 is TGTGCCAGCAGTTCTCCCGAGGGAGGCTCCTACAATGAGCAGTTCTTC. As protein: CASSSPEGGSYNEQFF.

This sequence joins TRBV7-2 and TRBJ2-1, with D perhaps matching TRBD2 (5 bases). Trimming shortened V by 4 bases and J by 7 bases, and 14 bases separated the two germline ends. The CDR3 runs 14 residues. Germline lookup yields CDR1 SGHTA and CDR2 FQGNSA. The CDR3 region has the DNA TGTGCCAGCAGCTACCGGAGGTTGGAAAATGAGCAGTTCTTC. Encoded protein: CASSYRRLENEQFF.

The rearrangement joins TRBV5-6 to TRBJ2-1; D not certain. Germline CDR1 and CDR2: SGHDT and YYEEEE. The CDR3 is made up of 15 amino acids. Trimming stripped 2 bases from V and 5 bases from J, with 14 bases between. CDR3: CASSFPLRVNNEQFF. The DNA for the CDR3 is TGTGCCAGCAGCTTCCCCCTCAGAGTAAACAATGAGCAGTTCTTC.

This rearrangement joins TRBV30 to TRBJ2-5; a weak D match, TRBD2 (5 bases). Per the germline V gene, CDR1 is GTSNPN and CDR2 is SVGIG (reference sequence). This CDR3 has 16 amino acids. Trimming took 0 bases from V and 2 from J, leaving 16 bases between them. For the CDR3, the DNA is TGTGCCTGGAGTGTACCTAGCCAAGACCTTCAAGAGACCCAGTACTTC. It codes for CAWSVPSQDLQETQYF.

The chain employs TRBV10-3 and TRBJ2-1; D ambiguous. TRBJ2-7 matches the DNA end more closely, so the J call is doubtful. The CDR3 is made up of 13 amino acids. Germline V gene sequence: CDR1 ENHRY, CDR2 SYGVKD. The CDR3 DNA reads as TGTGCCATCTTTAGGTCCACTTACAATGAGCAGTACTTC. It yields the protein CAIFRSTYNEQYF.

The genes are TRBV3-1 and TRBJ2-1; 8 positions agree with TRBD2. Germline V gene sequence: CDR1 LGHDT, CDR2 YNNKEL (reference sequence). Germline trimming cut 6 bases from V and 5 bases from J; bases unmatched to any gene: 9. This CDR3 has 15 residues. This CDR3 reads CASRRLAGGHNEQFF. The DNA for the CDR3 is TGTGCCAGCAGGCGGCTGGCGGGGGGCCACAATGAGCAGTTCTTC.

The chain combines TRBV29-1 with TRBJ1-1, with 7 nucleotides matching TRBD1. CDR1 is SQVTM and CDR2 is ANQGSEA in the germline V gene. V dropped 4 bases and J dropped 1; count of bases not matched to a gene: 9. The CDR3 totals 15 residues. This CDR3 is CSVARQGHPNTEAFF. DNA of the CDR3: TGCAGCGTTGCCCGACAGGGCCATCCGAACACTGAAGCTTTCTTT. Together with reference TRBV29-1 and TRBJ1-1, the CDR3 gives the full variable domain: SAVISQKPSRDICQRGTSLTIQCQVDSQVTMMFWYRQQPGQSLTLIATANQGSEATYESGFVIDKFPISRPNLTFSTLTVSNMSPEDSSIYLCSVARQGHPNTEAFFGQGTRLTVV.

This clonotype was found many times. The chain joins TRBV20-1 to TRBJ2-7, with TRBD2 matching over 9 bases. Germline V gene sequence: CDR1 DFQATT, CDR2 SNEGSKA (reference sequence). Trimming took 4 bases from V and 3 from J; bases not matched to a gene: 4. The CDR3 extends over 13 amino acids. In DNA, the CDR3 is TGCAGTGCTAAAGCGGGAGGTTACTACGAGCAGTACTTC. Translation: CSAKAGGYYEQYF.

V is TRBV7-6 and J is TRBJ1-1, with 10 bases fitting TRBD1. The germline gives CDR1 SGHVS, CDR2 FNYEAQ. The CDR3 has 15 residues. The junction had 5 bases not matched to a gene; V was cut back by 3 bases and J by 4 bases. CDR3 region: CASSLTGGAGTEAFF. CDR3 sequence (DNA): TGTGCCAGCAGCTTGACAGGGGGCGCTGGCACTGAAGCTTTCTTT.

This clonotype was seen repeatedly, ten times or more. V and J are TRBV7-2 and TRBJ2-7; the D gene could be TRBD1 or TRBD2 (6 bases each). CDR3 length: 16 residues. Per the germline V gene, CDR1 is SGHTA and CDR2 is FQGNSA. V lost 2 bases to trimming and J lost 0 bases, with 14 bases between them. CDR3 DNA: TGTGCCAGCAGCTTAATCTCACGGGGGCCCTCCTACGAGCAGTACTTC. This encodes CASSLISRGPSYEQYF.

Regarding this clonotype: A read error may explain this, as a much larger clone is one base away. This chain connects TRBV20-1 to TRBJ2-7; perhaps D is TRBD1 or TRBD2 (6 bases each). The CDR3 has 13 residues. CDR1 is DFQATT, CDR2 SNEGSKA, per germline (reference sequence). With 8 bases removed from V and 9 bases from J, the gap between germline ends came to 23 bases. CDR3: CSTKTGRPHGQYF. The CDR3 nucleotides are TGCAGTACTAAAACAGGGAGGCCTCACGGGCAGTACTTC.

This clonotype was observed a few times. The CDR3 here is CASSGTGRLETQYF. The CDR3 nucleotides are TGTGCCAGCAGTGGGACAGGGCGGTTGGAGACCCAGTACTTC. The chain combines TRBV27 with TRBJ2-5; TRBD1 matches 9 bases. Germline V gene sequence: CDR1 MNHEY, CDR2 SMNVEV (reference sequence). V shed 5 bases and J 5 bases; nucleotides not matched to a gene: 6. The CDR3 contains 14 residues.

This clonotype was counted between two and nine times. This chain connects TRBV11-2 to TRBJ2-7; 9 bases are shared with TRBD2. This CDR3 is built from 14 residues. V gave up 10 bases and J gave up 2 bases; unmatched junction bases: 9. Germline V gene data show CDR1 as SGHAT and CDR2 as FQNNGV. CDR3 sequence: CATTGLAGPYEQYF. Here the CDR3 DNA reads TGTGCCACCACTGGGCTAGCGGGGCCCTACGAGCAGTACTTC.

This clonotype was seen at least ten times. This chain connects TRBV7-9 to TRBJ1-2; D not resolved. The germline CDR1 and CDR2 sequences are SEHNR and FQNEAQ (reference sequence). There are 17 residues in the CDR3. Trimming removed 1 base from V and 6 bases from J, with 21 bases in between. CDR3 in DNA: TGTGCCAGCAGCTTAGAGGTGGGAGGGCGGAGTCTCGATGGCTACACCTTC. Translated, it gives CASSLEVGGRSLDGYTF.